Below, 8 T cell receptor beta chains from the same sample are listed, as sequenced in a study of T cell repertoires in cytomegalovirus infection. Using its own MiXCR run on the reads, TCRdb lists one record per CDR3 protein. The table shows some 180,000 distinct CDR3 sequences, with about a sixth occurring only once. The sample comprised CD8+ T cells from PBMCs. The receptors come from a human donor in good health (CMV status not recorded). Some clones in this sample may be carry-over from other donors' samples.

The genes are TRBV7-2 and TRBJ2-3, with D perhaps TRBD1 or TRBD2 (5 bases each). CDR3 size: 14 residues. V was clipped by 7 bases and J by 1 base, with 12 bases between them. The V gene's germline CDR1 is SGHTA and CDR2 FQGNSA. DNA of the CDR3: TGTGCCAGCACCACCGGGACCCGCACAGATACGCAGTATTTT. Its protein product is CASTTGTRTDTQYF.

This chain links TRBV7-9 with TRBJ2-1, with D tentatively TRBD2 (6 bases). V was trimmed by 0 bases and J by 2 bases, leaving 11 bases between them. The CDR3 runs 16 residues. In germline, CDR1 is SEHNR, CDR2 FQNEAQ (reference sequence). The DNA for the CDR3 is TGTGCCAGCAGCTTAGCGGGGGGTCCCACCTACAATGAGCAGTTCTTC. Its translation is CASSLAGGPTYNEQFF.

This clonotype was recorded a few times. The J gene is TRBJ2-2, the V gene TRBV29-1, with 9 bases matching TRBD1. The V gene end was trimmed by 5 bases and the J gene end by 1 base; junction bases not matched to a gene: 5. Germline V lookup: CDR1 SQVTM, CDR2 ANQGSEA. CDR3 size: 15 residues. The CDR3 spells CSVSGQGMNTGELFF. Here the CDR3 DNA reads TGCAGCGTTTCGGGACAGGGCATGAACACCGGGGAGCTGTTTTTT.

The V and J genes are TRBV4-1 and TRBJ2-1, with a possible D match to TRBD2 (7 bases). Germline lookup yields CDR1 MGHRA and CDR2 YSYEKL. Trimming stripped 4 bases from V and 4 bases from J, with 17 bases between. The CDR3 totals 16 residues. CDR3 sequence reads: CASSRGEGGAYNEQFF. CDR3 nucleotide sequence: TGCGCCAGCAGCCGCGGGGAGGGGGGGGCTTACAATGAGCAGTTCTTC.

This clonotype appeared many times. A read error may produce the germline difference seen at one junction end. CDR3 coding DNA: TGTGCCAGCAGCTTAGTGGGACTCCCTTTT. Translated: CASSLVGLPF. This chain links TRBV7-9 with TRBJ1-1; perhaps TRBD1 as D (5 bases). The CDR3 sequence is 10 residues long. Germline V lookup: CDR1 SEHNR, CDR2 FQNEAQ (reference sequence).

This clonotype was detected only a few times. In DNA, the CDR3 is TGTGCCAGCAGCACCCCCCGGCGGGGGGTCAATGAGCAGTTCTTC. It translates to CASSTPRRGVNEQFF. This chain connects TRBV7-9 to TRBJ2-1, with 8 bases aligning to TRBD2. V was pared by 5 bases and J by 6 bases, with 9 bases of the junction left unmatched. Germline V gene sequence: CDR1 SEHNR, CDR2 FQNEAQ (reference sequence). The CDR3 runs to 15 residues. The variable domain in full, completed from reference TRBV7-9 and TRBJ2-1, reads DTGVSQNPRHKITKRGQNVTFRCDPISEHNRLYWYRQTLGQGPEFLTYFQNEAQLEKSRLLSDRFSAERPKGSFSTLEIQRTEQGDSAMYLCASSTPRRGVNEQFFGPGTRLTVL.

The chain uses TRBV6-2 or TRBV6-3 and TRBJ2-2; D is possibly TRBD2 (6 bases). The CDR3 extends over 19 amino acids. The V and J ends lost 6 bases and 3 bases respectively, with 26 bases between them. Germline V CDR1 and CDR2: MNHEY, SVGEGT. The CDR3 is CASRPVTRDSGFDTGELFF. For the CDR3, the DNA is TGTGCCAGCAGGCCCGTAACGCGGGACTCTGGGTTTGACACCGGGGAGCTGTTTTTT.

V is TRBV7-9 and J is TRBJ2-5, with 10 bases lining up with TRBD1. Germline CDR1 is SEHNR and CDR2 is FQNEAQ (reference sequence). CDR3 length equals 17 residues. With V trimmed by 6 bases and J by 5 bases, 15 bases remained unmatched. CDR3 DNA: TGTGCCAGCAGTCAATCGGGACAGGGGATATATAGGGAGACCCAGTACTTC. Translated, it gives CASSQSGQGIYRETQYF.